The next 10 T cell receptor beta chains were all read from a single sample in a study of blood T cell repertoires in COVID-19. Produced via immunoSEQ multiplex PCR; TCRdb's table is partial and in-frame only. The sample shows a few hundred thousand clones, 85% to 90% of them seen only once. The sequenced sample consisted of PBMCs or T cells enriched from blood (not recorded which). The origin of the receptors is a woman aged 50 to 60 who had recovered from COVID-19.

The chain carries TRBV4-3 and TRBJ1-6; 9 bases match TRBD1. Germline CDR1 LGHNA, CDR2 YSLEER. Unmatched junction bases numbered 16, after V lost 1 base and J lost 9 bases. The CDR3 runs to 19 residues. CDR3 coding DNA: TGCGCCAGCAGCCAAGCGGGGACAGGGTATACGAGAGGTAGTTCACCCCTCCACTTT. Translation gives CASSQAGTGYTRGSSPLHF.

There are a few counts of this clone. The V and J genes are TRBV7-2 and TRBJ1-6, with TRBD1 as a possible D gene (6 bases). V lost 2 bases and J 8 bases, leaving 10 bases between the germline ends. This CDR3 comprises 14 residues. Germline CDR1 SGHTA, CDR2 FQGNSA. The CDR3 protein is CASSLWGRYSPLHF. CDR3 bases: TGTGCCAGCAGCTTATGGGGGCGGTATTCACCCCTCCACTTT.

The chain is built from TRBV4-3 and TRBJ1-3; no definite D call. Trimming cost V 4 bases and J 1 base, with 5 bases left between them. Germline values: CDR1 LGHNA, CDR2 YSLEER. CDR3 length equals 13 residues. The CDR3 sequence: CASSLFSGNTIYF. CDR3 nucleotide sequence: TGCGCCAGCAGCCTCTTTTCTGGAAACACCATATATTTT.

The V and J genes are TRBV27 and TRBJ2-7; D is undetermined. Germline CDR1 reads MNHEY; CDR2 reads SMNVEV (reference sequence). V lost 0 bases to trimming and J lost 1 base, with 7 bases between them. There are 14 residues in the CDR3. The CDR3, as DNA: TGTGCCAGCAGTTTATCGGCGGCTTCCTACGAGCAGTACTTC. Translation: CASSLSAASYEQYF.

The chain uses TRBV24-1 and TRBJ2-2; D uncertain. Trimming removed 5 bases from V and 1 base from J, with 7 bases in between. CDR1 and CDR2 from the germline V gene are KGHDR and SFDVKD. There are 14 residues in the CDR3. Here the CDR3 DNA reads TGTGCCACCAGTGGCCAGCGGAACACCGGGGAGCTGTTTTTT. This sequence encodes CATSGQRNTGELFF.

The chain employs TRBV6-5 and TRBJ1-2; 7 bases map to TRBD1. V shed 6 bases, J shed 2 bases, and the junction held 3 bases outside the gene matches. Germline V CDR1 and CDR2: MNHEY, SVGAGI. The CDR3 runs 13 residues. The CDR3 loop reads CASRRDRNYGYTF. DNA of the CDR3: TGTGCCAGCAGGAGGGACAGAAACTATGGCTACACCTTC.

The CDR3 DNA is TGTGCCAGCAGCTTGGACAGGGTTAATGAAAAACTGTTTTTT. Translation gives CASSLDRVNEKLFF. This chain connects TRBV5-6 to TRBJ1-4, with a possible D match to TRBD1 (6 bases). The germline CDR1 and CDR2 sequences are SGHDT and YYEEEE. This CDR3 contains 14 residues. Deletions cut 0 bases from V and 4 bases from J, with 7 bases between.

The chain couples TRBV19 to TRBJ2-3, with TRBD2 as a possible D gene (7 bases). Trimming removed 0 bases from V and 1 base from J, with 23 bases in between. This CDR3 has 20 residues. CDR1 and CDR2 (germline): LNHDA, SQIVND (reference sequence). This chain's CDR3 is CASSIDVSRGRPRGTDTQYF. In nucleotides, the CDR3 is TGTGCCAGTAGTATAGATGTCTCGCGGGGGCGGCCTAGGGGCACAGATACGCAGTATTTT.

The chain combines TRBV19 with TRBJ1-1; D possibly corresponds to TRBD1 (6 bases). Germline assignment: CDR1 LNHDA and CDR2 SQIVND (reference sequence). This CDR3 has 12 amino acids. Trimming stripped 10 bases from V and 4 bases from J, with 13 bases between. CDR3: CATGVFGTEAFF. As DNA, the CDR3 is TGTGCCACAGGGGTTTTCGGCACTGAAGCTTTCTTT. The complete variable domain, with remaining parts taken from reference TRBV19 and TRBJ1-1, reads DGGITQSPKYLFRKEGQNVTLSCEQNLNHDAMYWYRQDPGQGLRLIYYSQIVNDFQKGDIAEGYSVSREKKESFPLTVTSAQKNPTAFYLCATGVFGTEAFFGQGTRLTVV.

The chain employs TRBV23-1 and TRBJ1-5, with D tentatively TRBD1 (5 bases). TRBV23-1 is an open reading frame, and its role is uncertain. Trimming shortened V by 8 bases and J by 4 bases, and 9 bases separated the two germline ends. CDR3 length equals 12 residues. The CDR3 sequence is CASLQENQPQHF. As DNA, the CDR3 is TGCGCCAGCCTACAGGAGAATCAGCCCCAGCATTTT.